The 16 T cell receptor beta chains below come from one sample, sequenced in a study of OX40 agonist ivuxolimab in advanced cancers. Clones were read by immunoSEQ multiplex PCR, and TCRdb kept only the in-frame ones, dropping some. Here the sample spans 55,000 to 65,000 clones, about 85% being singletons. The specimen was CD4+ or CD8+ T cells sorted from blood, collected in a trial of the OX40 agonist ivuxolimab. These TCRs come from an adult with an advanced solid tumor such as melanoma, head and neck, liver or kidney cancer.

This clone has only one observation. The chain uses TRBV2 and TRBJ1-6; 7 nucleotides line up with TRBD1. After removal of 8 bases from V and 11 bases from J, the junction contained 9 bases not matched to a gene. Germline V gives CDR1 SNHLY, CDR2 FYNNEI. This CDR3 is built from 13 residues. The CDR3 loop reads CASFSTGRTPLHF. CDR3 nucleotides: TGTGCCAGCTTTTCGACAGGGAGGACACCCCTCCACTTT.

Concerning this clone itself: The junction departs from germline at one end; a sequencing error may be responsible. CDR3: CASSQTDRENPEAFF. Written as DNA, the CDR3 is TGCGCCAGCAGCCAAACAGACAGGGAGAACCCTGAAGCTTTCTTT. The chain recombines TRBV4-1 with TRBJ1-1; 7 bases agree with TRBD1. This CDR3 has 15 residues. Germline lookup yields CDR1 MGHRA and CDR2 YSYEKL.

The chain uses TRBV19 and TRBJ1-1, with no clear D. The CDR3 runs 15 residues. The V end was cut by 5 bases, the J end by 1 base, with 14 bases between. The germline CDR1 and CDR2 sequences are LNHDA and SQIVND (reference sequence). In nucleotides, the CDR3 is TGTGCCAGTAGTGCCCAATTTCGGCAGAACACTGAAGCTTTCTTT. Translated, it gives CASSAQFRQNTEAFF. The whole variable domain, remainder taken from reference TRBV19 and TRBJ1-1, is DGGITQSPKYLFRKEGQNVTLSCEQNLNHDAMYWYRQDPGQGLRLIYYSQIVNDFQKGDIAEGYSVSREKKESFPLTVTSAQKNPTAFYLCASSAQFRQNTEAFFGQGTRLTVV.

The V gene is TRBV6-5, the J gene TRBJ1-1; a weak D match, TRBD1 (5 bases). This CDR3 contains 14 residues. Trimming took off 6 bases at V and 0 bases at J, with 11 bases between the two ends. The germline V gene encodes CDR1 MNHEY and CDR2 SVGAGI. The CDR3 DNA reads as TGTGCCAGCAGGTACGACAGTCTGAACACTGAAGCTTTCTTT. This encodes CASRYDSLNTEAFF.

V and J are TRBV5-1 and TRBJ2-7, with 8 bases that match TRBD1. With V trimmed by 2 bases and J by 4 bases, 8 bases remained unmatched. The germline gives CDR1 SGHRS, CDR2 YFSETQ. The CDR3 runs 15 residues. CDR3 nucleotide sequence: TGCGCCAGCAGCTTACAACAGGGGGTAATGTACGAGCAGTACTTC. This encodes CASSLQQGVMYEQYF.

The V call is TRBV28, the J call TRBJ1-5, with D maybe TRBD1 (5 bases). Germline values: CDR1 MDHEN, CDR2 SYDVKM. The CDR3 has 15 amino acids. The V end lost 6 bases, the J end lost 4 bases, and 16 bases lay between the germline ends. The CDR3 region has the DNA TGTGCCAGCAGCCCAGGGCAGTGGGGTAATCAGCCCCAGCATTTT. Translating it yields CASSPGQWGNQPQHF.

The chain carries TRBV7-2 and TRBJ1-5; D unresolved. Trimming shortened V by 0 bases and J by 6 bases, and 12 bases separated the two germline ends. Germline-derived CDR1 and CDR2 are SGHTA and FQGNSA. This CDR3 has 15 residues. In nucleotides, the CDR3 is TGTGCCAGCAGCTTAGCGCGGGCCGAAATTCAGCCCCAGCATTTT. Protein sequence: CASSLARAEIQPQHF.

V gene TRBV19 combines with J gene TRBJ2-5; no firm D call. Trimming removed 2 bases from V and 5 bases from J, with 15 bases in between. From germline, CDR1 is LNHDA and CDR2 SQIVND (reference sequence). The CDR3 is made up of 15 amino acids. The CDR3 spells CASSISTTTWETQYF. The CDR3 DNA follows: TGTGCCAGTAGTATATCGACCACGACCTGGGAGACCCAGTACTTC.

The V call is TRBV19, the J call TRBJ1-4; D unresolved. Germline CDR1 LNHDA, CDR2 SQIVND (reference sequence). V was shortened by 5 bases and J by 0 bases, with 10 bases between the two germline ends. This CDR3 has 15 residues. Here the CDR3 reads CASSHAAATNEKLFF. The CDR3 coding sequence is TGTGCCAGTAGTCACGCGGCCGCAACTAATGAAAAACTGTTTTTT. The full variable domain, with the rest looked up from reference TRBV19 and TRBJ1-4, is DGGITQSPKYLFRKEGQNVTLSCEQNLNHDAMYWYRQDPGQGLRLIYYSQIVNDFQKGDIAEGYSVSREKKESFPLTVTSAQKNPTAFYLCASSHAAATNEKLFFGSGTQLSVL.

The chain links TRBV7-2 to TRBJ2-7, with D possibly being TRBD1 (6 bases). CDR1 SGHTA and CDR2 FQGNSA come from the germline V gene. The CDR3 totals 15 residues. Trimming shortened V by 0 bases and J by 6 bases, and 15 bases separated the two germline ends. The CDR3: CASSLAAQGLGEQYF. The DNA of the CDR3 is TGTGCCAGCAGCTTAGCGGCACAGGGCTTAGGCGAGCAGTACTTC.

The chain joins TRBV11-2 to TRBJ2-5, with TRBD2 identical over 11 bases. From germline, CDR1 is SGHAT and CDR2 FQNNGV. This CDR3 is 15 amino acids long. The V segment lost 5 bases and the J segment 2 bases; nucleotides outside the gene matches: 4. The DNA for the CDR3 is TGTGCCAGCAGCCTGGGACTAGCGGCACAAGAGACCCAGTACTTC. Translating gives CASSLGLAAQETQYF.

The rearrangement links TRBV6-4 to TRBJ2-1; 12 bases are a match to TRBD2. The J segment lost 6 bases and the V segment lost 4 bases, leaving 4 bases of the junction unmatched. This CDR3 region has 15 residues. Germline-derived CDR1 and CDR2 are MRHNA and SNTAGT. CDR3 sequence: CASSVLAGGINEQFF. For the CDR3, the DNA is TGTGCCAGCAGTGTCCTAGCGGGAGGGATCAATGAGCAGTTCTTC.

The gene calls are TRBV5-1 and TRBJ2-3; TRBD2 might be the D (5 bases). Looked up from germline, CDR1 is SGHRS and CDR2 is YFSETQ. V lost 0 bases to trimming and J lost 6 bases, with 11 bases between them. The CDR3 extends over 14 amino acids. The CDR3 is CASSLGQAGDTQYF. Written as DNA, the CDR3 is TGCGCCAGCAGCTTGGGGCAGGCGGGTGATACGCAGTATTTT.

The rearrangement joins TRBV10-3 to TRBJ1-6, with D hard to call. From germline, CDR1 is ENHRY and CDR2 SYGVKD. Trimming took 8 bases from V and 0 from J, leaving 8 bases between them. The CDR3 runs 14 residues. CDR3 in amino acids: CAICRSSYNSPLHF. The DNA of the CDR3 is TGTGCCATCTGCAGGAGCTCCTATAATTCACCCCTCCACTTT.

This chain uses TRBV5-1 with TRBJ2-1; tentatively, D is TRBD1 or TRBD2 (6 bases each). This CDR3 is built from 14 residues. Germline CDR1 and CDR2: SGHRS and YFSETQ. The germline V and J ends were trimmed by 6 bases and 5 bases, with 15 bases remaining between them. In nucleotides, the CDR3 is TGCGCCAGCAAGGGGGGAATAGGGGACAATGAGCAGTTCTTC. As protein: CASKGGIGDNEQFF. Using reference TRBV5-1 and TRBJ2-1 for the parts outside the CDR3, the full variable domain is KAGVTQTPRYLIKTRGQQVTLSCSPISGHRSVSWYQQTPGQGLQFLFEYFSETQRNKGNFPGRFSGRQFSNSRSEMNVSTLELGDSALYLCASKGGIGDNEQFFGPGTRLTVL.

This chain connects TRBV28 to TRBJ1-5; weak D call: TRBD1 (5 bases). V was shortened by 2 bases and J by 0 bases, with 14 bases between the two germline ends. Germline V gene data show CDR1 as MDHEN and CDR2 as SYDVKM. This CDR3 region has 17 residues. The CDR3 spells CASSLTGGFYSNQPQHF. CDR3 nucleotides: TGTGCCAGCAGTTTAACGGGGGGGTTCTATAGCAATCAGCCCCAGCATTTT.